These 23 T cell receptor beta chains were sequenced from one sample in a study of Graves' ophthalmopathy and Graves' hyperthyroidism. RNA transcripts were the template, and TCR beta CDR3 regions were amplified from them. The first-round RT-PCR employed HTBI primers together with the Qiagen OneStep RT-PCR kit. A multiplex PCR was then performed as the second round. TCRdb passed the multiplex PCR reads through MiXCR, listing each CDR3 protein once. The sample has around 670,000 distinct CDR3 sequences, roughly two fifths seen once; the top ten hold roughly 45%. The sample was peripheral blood. Receptors originate from an adult man with Graves' ophthalmopathy.

This clonotype was observed a handful of times. This chain joins TRBV2 and TRBJ2-2, with D possibly matching TRBD1 (5 bases). The germline V gene encodes CDR1 SNHLY and CDR2 FYNNEI. The CDR3 runs to 16 residues. Trimming cost V 6 bases and J 2 bases, with 16 bases left between them. CDR3 nucleotide sequence: TGTGCCAGCAGGGACAAAATCTCAGAAAACACCGGGGAGCTGTTTTTT. Residues: CASRDKISENTGELFF.

The sample holds many counts of this clonotype. In nucleotides, the CDR3 is TGTGCCAGCAGCAAAACAGGGAACTATGGCTACACCTTC. Encoded protein: CASSKTGNYGYTF. The chain has TRBV7-2 and TRBJ1-2; tentative D call: TRBD1 (6 bases). The CDR3 extends over 13 amino acids. Trimming left V 5 bases short and J 2 bases short, with 9 bases between. The germline V gene encodes CDR1 SGHTA and CDR2 FQGNSA.

This sequence joins TRBV10-3 and TRBJ2-5; possible D gene TRBD2, 6 bases. Germline CDR1 and CDR2: ENHRY and SYGVKD. Between the trimmed V and J ends, which lost 7 bases and 5 bases, there was a span of 17 bases. This CDR3 region has 14 residues. The CDR3 coding sequence is TGTGCCATCAAAGGACTACCGGGAATCGAGACCCAGTACTTC. This sequence encodes CAIKGLPGIETQYF.

Notes on this clonotype: No DNA is shown, since the ends of the CDR3 on it are uncertain; the CDR3 is the one TCRdb lists. The chain recombines TRBV7-9 with TRBJ2-7; TRBD1 was called by the table and not checked on the DNA. CDR1 SEHNR and CDR2 FQNEAQ come from the germline V gene (reference sequence). The CDR3 numbers 20 amino acids, ends counted. CDR3 loop: CASSFYICSARDSLGYEQYF.

This clonotype was observed a handful of times. This chain connects TRBV20-1 to TRBJ2-7; no clear D gene. CDR3 size: 13 residues. The ends were cut back, 6 bases at V and 3 bases at J, with 15 bases in the middle. Germline assignment: CDR1 DFQATT and CDR2 SNEGSKA (reference sequence). The CDR3 nucleotides read TGCAGTGCCAGACGCGACACGCTCTACGAGCAGTACTTC. Its translation: CSARRDTLYEQYF.

This clonotype was detected a few times. Germline is not matched at one junction end, which may reflect a read error. J is TRBJ1-6 and V is TRBV7-9; D is perhaps TRBD1 (5 bases). The CDR3 consists of 14 residues. CDR1 and CDR2 from the germline V gene are SEHNR and FQNEAQ (reference sequence). The CDR3 coding sequence is TGTGCCTGGACCAAGGGACGGGATAATTCACCCCTTCACTTT. Translation: CAWTKGRDNSPLHF.

This clonotype was observed many times. The V and J genes are TRBV20-1 and TRBJ1-3; D is undetermined. V was trimmed by 6 bases and J by 3 bases, leaving 6 bases between them. Germline CDR1 reads DFQATT; CDR2 reads SNEGSKA (reference sequence). There are 11 residues in the CDR3. The CDR3 nucleotides are TGCAGTGCAGGGTTTGGAAACACCATATATTTT. This codes for CSAGFGNTIYF.

This clonotype was seen a few times. V gene TRBV11-2 combines with J gene TRBJ2-7; TRBD2 is a possible D gene (5 bases). V dropped 4 bases and J dropped 7 bases, with 14 bases sitting between them. The CDR3 has 13 amino acids. CDR1 is SGHAT, CDR2 FQNNGV, per germline. The CDR3 here is CASSSTSKAEQYF. CDR3 in DNA: TGTGCCAGCAGCTCAACTAGTAAGGCTGAGCAGTACTTC.

This clonotype has ten or more counts. The chain uses TRBV7-2 and TRBJ1-1; tentative D call: TRBD1 (6 bases). This CDR3 contains 14 residues. Germline values: CDR1 SGHTA, CDR2 FQGNSA. Trimming left V 5 bases short and J 5 bases short, with 15 bases between. CDR3 in DNA: TGTGCCAGCAGCCCGGACAGCCGAGGAACTGAAGCTTTCTTT. It yields the protein CASSPDSRGTEAFF.

Comments on this clonotype: A junction end diverges from the germline sequence, so it may reflect a read error. The V call is TRBV24-1, the J call TRBJ2-2; 9 bases line up with TRBD1. Per the germline V gene, CDR1 is KGHDR and CDR2 is SFDVKD. The CDR3 contains 12 residues. The CDR3 nucleotides read TGTGCCACCGGACAGGGGCCCGGGGAGCTGGTTTTT. It translates to CATGQGPGELVF.

The CDR3 is CASREDSDYGYTF. CDR3 nucleotide sequence: TGTGCCAGCAGGGAGGACAGTGACTATGGCTACACCTTC. The chain couples TRBV2 to TRBJ1-2; tentative D call: TRBD1 (6 bases). From germline, CDR1 is SNHLY and CDR2 FYNNEI. This CDR3 comprises 13 residues. Trimming cost V 6 bases and J 3 bases, with 11 bases left between them.

For this clonotype: No DNA is shown, since the ends of the CDR3 on it are uncertain; the CDR3 is the one TCRdb lists. CDR3 in amino acids: CASSFALGTGGSGANVLTF. V and J are TRBV25-1 and TRBJ2-6; TRBD1 was called by the table and not checked on the DNA. The CDR3 is 19 residues long, counting both termini. Germline loops: CDR1 MGHDK, CDR2 SYGVNS.

This clonotype was detected only a few times. Compared with germline, one end of the junction differs, possibly owing to a read error. The rearrangement links TRBV9 to TRBJ1-6, with a possible D match to TRBD1 (6 bases). Looked up from germline, CDR1 is SGDLS and CDR2 is YYNGEE. The CDR3 extends over 15 amino acids. The CDR3 is CASSQEDRPQYLLHF. The CDR3 nucleotides are TGCGCCAGCAGCCAAGAGGACAGACCCCAATATCTCCTCCACTTT.

For this clonotype: The junction does not match germline at one end; this may be a read error. The chain has TRBV7-7 and TRBJ1-1; TRBD1 aligns across 8 bases. This CDR3 is 12 amino acids long. CDR1 SSHAT and CDR2 FNYEAQ come from the germline V gene (reference sequence). CDR3 in DNA: TGTGCTAGCAGCCAAGACAGGGGTGAAGCTTTCTTT. This codes for CASSQDRGEAFF.

The chain joins TRBV4-2 to TRBJ1-5; D is ambiguous. Trimming stripped 1 base from V and 3 bases from J, with 7 bases between. The CDR3 extends over 14 amino acids. In germline, CDR1 is LGHNA, CDR2 YNFKEQ. CDR3 nucleotides: TGTGCCAGCAGCCAAGTCGGGAACAATCAGCCCCAGCATTTT. This codes for CASSQVGNNQPQHF.

This clonotype was observed many times. The chain employs TRBV7-9 and TRBJ1-6; D unresolved. The CDR3 has 17 residues. CDR1 is SEHNR, CDR2 FQNEAQ, per germline (reference sequence). Trimming took 1 base from V and 9 from J, leaving 19 bases between them. Here the CDR3 reads CASSLVKGGSVVSPLHF. Written as DNA, the CDR3 is TGTGCCAGCAGCTTAGTTAAGGGAGGGAGCGTGGTTTCACCCCTCCACTTT.

This chain joins TRBV12-3 or TRBV12-4 and TRBJ2-6; the D is unclear. The CDR3 runs to 14 residues. Trimming took 3 bases from V and 4 from J, leaving 7 bases between them. CDR3 sequence reads: CASSFQAGANVLTF. The CDR3 nucleotides read TGTGCCAGCAGTTTTCAGGCAGGGGCCAACGTCCTGACTTTC.

With respect to this clonotype: One junction end disagrees with the germline gene, perhaps due to a read error. The CDR3 loop reads CASSYRGTGDQPQHF. CDR3 nucleotide sequence: TGTGCCAGCAGTTACCGTGGGACAGGGGATCAGCCCCAGCATTTT. This chain links TRBV24-1 with TRBJ1-5, with 10 bases aligning to TRBD1. Germline loops: CDR1 KGHDR, CDR2 SFDVKD. This CDR3 comprises 15 residues.

The CDR3 sequence: CASRLASGRDEQYF. The CDR3 DNA sequence: TGTGCCAGTAGACTAGCCTCGGGAAGGGACGAGCAGTACTTC. The chain couples TRBV10-3 to TRBJ2-7; 7 bases fit TRBD2. The CDR3 sequence is 14 residues long. The junction had 14 bases not matched to a gene; V was cut back by 10 bases and J by 5 bases. Germline CDR1 reads ENHRY; CDR2 reads SYGVKD.

Regarding this clonotype: A single base separates this from a much larger clone, so it may be a read error. Lacking the conserved final phenylalanine or tryptophan, this CDR3 likely reflects a read error. V usage is TRBV20-1 and J usage is TRBJ2-5; 9 positions agree with TRBD1. V dropped 3 bases and J dropped 5; count of bases not matched to a gene: 1. The germline gives CDR1 DFQATT, CDR2 SNEGSKA (reference sequence). The CDR3 is made up of 12 amino acids. The CDR3 bases are TGCAGTGCTAGGGACAGGGGCGAGACCCAGTACTCC. Translating gives CSARDRGETQYS.

This clonotype appeared a few times. J is TRBJ1-1 and V is TRBV6-6; D gene uncertain. Germline V CDR1 and CDR2: MNHNY, SVGAGI (reference sequence). The germline V and J ends were trimmed by 2 bases and 7 bases, with 11 bases remaining between them. This CDR3 region has 13 residues. CDR3 sequence reads: CASSYRVDGEAFF. The CDR3 DNA reads as TGTGCCAGCAGTTACAGGGTGGACGGTGAAGCTTTCTTT.

This clonotype was recorded a few times. The chain couples TRBV7-9 to TRBJ2-7; D gene ambiguous. Germline values: CDR1 SEHNR, CDR2 FQNEAQ (reference sequence). The CDR3 has 12 residues. Between the trimmed V and J ends, which lost 5 bases and 3 bases, there was a span of 8 bases. CDR3 in DNA: TGTGCCAGCAGCCCCCAAGACTACGAGCAGTACTTC. Translation: CASSPQDYEQYF. The full variable domain, completed using reference TRBV7-9 and TRBJ2-7, is DTGVSQNPRHKITKRGQNVTFRCDPISEHNRLYWYRQTLGQGPEFLTYFQNEAQLEKSRLLSDRFSAERPKGSFSTLEIQRTEQGDSAMYLCASSPQDYEQYFGPGTRLTVT.

The chain links TRBV20-1 to TRBJ1-1; the match to TRBD1 covers 10 bases. V lost 3 bases and J lost 4; bases outside the gene matches: 11. This CDR3 is 16 amino acids long. CDR1 is DFQATT, CDR2 SNEGSKA, per germline (reference sequence). The DNA of the CDR3 is TGCAGTGCTAGTAAGACAGGGGGCTTTGGTGGCACTGAAGCTTTCTTT. Protein: CSASKTGGFGGTEAFF.